This T cell receptor beta chain was recovered during a study of CD8+ T cells in alopecia areata. Study observations and caveats: Treatment with tofacitinib significantly lowered scalp clonality and reduced expanded CD8+ clones among the top 100. Normal skin's resident alphabeta T cells are also sequenced in scalp samples.

CDR1 is MGHDK, CDR2 SYGVNS, per germline. This CDR3 is built from 14 residues. Trimming left V 3 bases short and J 1 base short, with 10 bases between. In each case, RNA was isolated and then reverse transcribed into cDNA as the sequencing template. Profiling relied on immunoSEQ multiplex PCR, and the TCRdb table lists in-frame clones only, not all of them. The repertoire holds hundreds of thousands of clones, with about 60% as singletons. A word on this clone: What it recognizes is unknown.

Specified treatment: oral pan-JAK inhibitor, 5-10 mg twice daily. This chain connects TRBV25-1 to TRBJ2-7; D not certain. Sequencing used CD4+ T cells sorted from blood, obtained between weeks 51 and 54, from a patient treated with tofacitinib. This receptor was identified in a human donor with alopecia areata. CDR3 sequence: CASSDGRTSYEQYF. The DNA of the CDR3 is TGTGCCAGCAGTGATGGCAGAACATCCTACGAGCAGTACTTC.